The present T cell receptor (beta chain) was sequenced within a study of cytomegalovirus exposure and HLA in healthy donors. Study findings and constraints: A later analysis found most CMV-associated TCR beta chains apparently HLA-restricted.

It was with 60 Vbeta and 13 Jbeta primers that the PCR ran. Sequenced by immunoSEQ multiplex PCR; TCRdb stores in-frame clones only, minus some. This sample has about 130,000 clones, with about 84% found just once. A word on this clone: Antigen specificity is unknown.

CDR1 WNHNN and CDR2 SYGVQD come from the germline V gene (reference sequence). CDR3 length: 12 amino acids. Trimming removed 11 bases at V and 5 bases at J, with 15 bases between. This receptor was obtained from a boy aged 5-17 years in good health and CMV-seronegative. Sequencing used PBMCs. The V gene is TRBV10-1, the J gene TRBJ2-5, with a tentative D call TRBD1 (6 bases). CDR3 residues: CAGVGGRETQYF. Written as DNA, the CDR3 is TGCGCCGGCGTAGGGGGACGGGAGACCCAGTACTTC.